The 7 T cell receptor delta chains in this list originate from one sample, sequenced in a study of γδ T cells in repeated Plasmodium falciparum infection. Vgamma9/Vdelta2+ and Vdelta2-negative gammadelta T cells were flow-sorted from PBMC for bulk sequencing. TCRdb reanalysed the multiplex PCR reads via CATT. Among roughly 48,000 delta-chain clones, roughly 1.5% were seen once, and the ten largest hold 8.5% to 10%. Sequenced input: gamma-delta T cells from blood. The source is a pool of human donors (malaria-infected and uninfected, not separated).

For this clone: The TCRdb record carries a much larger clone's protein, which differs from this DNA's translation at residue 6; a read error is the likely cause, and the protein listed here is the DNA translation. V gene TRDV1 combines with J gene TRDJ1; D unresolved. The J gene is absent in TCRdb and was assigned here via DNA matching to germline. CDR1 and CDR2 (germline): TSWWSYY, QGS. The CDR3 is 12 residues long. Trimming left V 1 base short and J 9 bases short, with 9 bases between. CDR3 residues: CALGEHRGELIF. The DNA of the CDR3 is TGTGCTCTTGGGGAACACCGAGGCGAACTCATCTTT.

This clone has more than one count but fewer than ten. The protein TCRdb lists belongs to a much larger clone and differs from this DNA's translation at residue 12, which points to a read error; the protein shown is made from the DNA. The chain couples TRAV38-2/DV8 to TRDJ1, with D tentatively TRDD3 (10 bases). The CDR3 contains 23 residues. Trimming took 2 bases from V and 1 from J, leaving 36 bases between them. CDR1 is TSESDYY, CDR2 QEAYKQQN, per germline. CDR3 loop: CAYRSAFLPRYRGIRDTTDKLIF. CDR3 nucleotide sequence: TGTGCTTATAGGAGTGCCTTCCTACCCCGGTACCGGGGGATACGCGACACCACCGATAAACTCATCTTT.

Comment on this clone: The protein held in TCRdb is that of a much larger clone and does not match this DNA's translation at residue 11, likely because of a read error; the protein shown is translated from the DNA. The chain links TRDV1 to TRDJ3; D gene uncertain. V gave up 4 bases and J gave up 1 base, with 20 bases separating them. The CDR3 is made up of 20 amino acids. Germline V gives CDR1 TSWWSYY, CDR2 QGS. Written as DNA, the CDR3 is TGTGCTCTTGGGGGCCGACCAAGACCTGAGCAGTCCTGGGACACCCGACAGATGTTTTTC. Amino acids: CALGGRPRPEQSWDTRQMFF.

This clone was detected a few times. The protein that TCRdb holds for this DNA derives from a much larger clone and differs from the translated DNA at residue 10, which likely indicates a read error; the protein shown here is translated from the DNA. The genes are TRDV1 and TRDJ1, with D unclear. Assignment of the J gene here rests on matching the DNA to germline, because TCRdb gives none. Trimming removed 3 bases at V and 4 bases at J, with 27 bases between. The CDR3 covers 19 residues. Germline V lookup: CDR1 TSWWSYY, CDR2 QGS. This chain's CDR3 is CALGDAIQAWPIPYDKLIF. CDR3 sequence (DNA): TGTGCTCTTGGGGACGCTATCCAAGCTTGGCCGATTCCGTACGATAAACTCATCTTT.

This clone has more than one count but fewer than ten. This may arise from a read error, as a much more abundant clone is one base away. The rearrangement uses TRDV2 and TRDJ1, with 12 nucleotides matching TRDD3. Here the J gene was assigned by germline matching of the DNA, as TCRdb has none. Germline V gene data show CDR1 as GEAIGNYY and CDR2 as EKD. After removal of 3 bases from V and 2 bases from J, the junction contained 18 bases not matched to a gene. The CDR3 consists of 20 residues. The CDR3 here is CACDSIRLGDTIGSTDKLIF. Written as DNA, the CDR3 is TGTGCCTGTGACTCGATTCGACTGGGGGATACAATCGGTTCTACCGATAAACTCATCTTT.

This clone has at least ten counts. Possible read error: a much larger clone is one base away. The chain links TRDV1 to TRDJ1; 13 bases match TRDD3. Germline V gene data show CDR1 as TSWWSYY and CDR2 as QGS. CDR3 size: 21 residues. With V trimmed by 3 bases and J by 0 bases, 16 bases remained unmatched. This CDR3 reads CALGDLDGTGGYAIYTDKLIF. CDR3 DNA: TGTGCTCTTGGGGATCTGGACGGTACTGGGGGATACGCCATATACACCGATAAACTCATCTTT.

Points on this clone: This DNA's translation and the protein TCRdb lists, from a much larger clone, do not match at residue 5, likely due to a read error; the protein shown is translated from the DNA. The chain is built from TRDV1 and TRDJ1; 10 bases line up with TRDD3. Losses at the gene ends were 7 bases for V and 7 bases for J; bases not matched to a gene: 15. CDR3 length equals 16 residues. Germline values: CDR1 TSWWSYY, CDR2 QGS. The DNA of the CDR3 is TGTGCTCTTGTGTCCGGCCCCCTGGGGGATATCTCTAAACTCATCTTT. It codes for CALVSGPLGDISKLIF.